This TCR beta chain was found in a study of identifying expanded T cells in peripheral blood. Study results and caveats: Across healthy donors, higher total template counts meant significantly greater roughly 2-week count variance. Differentially abundant clones: approximately 1.3 between replicates, 16.4 at around 14 days, approximately 19 at four.

Per germline, CDR1 LNHDA and CDR2 SQIVND (reference sequence). Germline trimming cut 9 bases from V and 1 base from J; bases unmatched to any gene: 12. CDR3 length: 17 residues. To note about this clone: The antigen is unknown.

Clones were read by immunoSEQ multiplex PCR, and TCRdb kept only the in-frame ones, dropping some. The table lists tens of thousands of clones, about nine tenths of them singletons, with around 2.8% in the top ten. Healthy donors had no documented immune events, such as infections, while sampled. Material: blood. The chain combines TRBV19 with TRBJ2-4; 10 bases match TRBD1. The source of this sequence is a person aged 18 to 75 in good health. The CDR3 DNA reads TGTGCCAGCAAACCCCAGGGACAGGGGCAGGCCAAAAACATTCAGTACTTC. As protein: CASKPQGQGQAKNIQYF.